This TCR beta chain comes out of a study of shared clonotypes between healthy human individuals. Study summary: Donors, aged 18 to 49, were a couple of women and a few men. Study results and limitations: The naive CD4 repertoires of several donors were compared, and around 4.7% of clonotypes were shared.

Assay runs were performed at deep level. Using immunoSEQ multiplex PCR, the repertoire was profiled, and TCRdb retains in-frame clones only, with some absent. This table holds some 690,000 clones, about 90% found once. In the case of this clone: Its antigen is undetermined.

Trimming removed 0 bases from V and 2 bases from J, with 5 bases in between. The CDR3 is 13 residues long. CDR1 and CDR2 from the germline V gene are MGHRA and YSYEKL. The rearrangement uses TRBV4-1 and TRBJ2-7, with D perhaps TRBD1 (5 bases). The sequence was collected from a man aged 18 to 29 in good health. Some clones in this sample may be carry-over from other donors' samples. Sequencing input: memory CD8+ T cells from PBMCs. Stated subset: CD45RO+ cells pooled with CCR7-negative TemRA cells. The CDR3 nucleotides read TGCGCCAGCAGCCAAGAGGGGCCCTACGAGCAGTACTTC. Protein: CASSQEGPYEQYF.